This T cell receptor (beta chain) came from a study of cytomegalovirus exposure and HLA in healthy donors. Study as a whole: An early release of data contained roughly 86 million unique TCRs, which came from HLA-typed donors. Findings and limits, study-wide: Researchers reported that a few CMV-associated chains were confirmed in vitro as CMV antigen-specific. It is likely that the observed cluster of highly shared sequence variants was a sequencing artifact.

On this clone itself: What it recognizes is unknown.

The PCR employed 60 Vbeta primers together with 13 Jbeta primers. Assay: immunoSEQ multiplex PCR; the TCRdb copy retains only in-frame clones and omits some. The sample has around 200,000 clones, 84% seen once. CDR1 and CDR2 from the germline V gene are SGDLS and YYNGEE. The V and J ends lost 0 bases and 3 bases respectively, with 9 bases between them. This CDR3 contains 14 residues. The donors (healthy individuals) were bone marrow donors. Sequenced: PBMCs. V gene TRBV9 combines with J gene TRBJ2-5; maybe TRBD2 (5 bases). The sequence was obtained from a girl aged 2 to 9 in good health and CMV-seropositive. CDR3 DNA: TGTGCCAGCAGCGTAGAAGCCGGGAAAGAGACCCAGTACTTC. Translated: CASSVEAGKETQYF.